The entry below describes one TCR beta chain. Its antigen is unidentified. This sample is drawn from a study of T cell responses to AZD1222 COVID-19 vaccine. Study-wide results and caveats: An increase in Spike-specific TCR breadth and depth was observed after two AZD1222 doses. Donors were chiefly white British, with a greater number of females, and clonal diversity was perhaps underestimated. Close to half of all spike-specific TCRs reportedly target regions of the variants that are unmutated.

TCRdb keeps only in-frame clones here, not all; method: immunoSEQ multiplex PCR. The sample yields tens of thousands of clones, 90% seen once. The input for sequencing was peripheral blood, taken 28 days after the second AZD1222 dose. The TCR was taken from an adult who received the AZD1222 COVID-19 vaccine.

CDR3 DNA: TGTGCCAGCTCACCACCGGGACTAGCGGGGGGGCCTAAGTATTTT. Protein: CASSPPGLAGGPKYF. This rearrangement joins TRBV18 to TRBJ2-3; 16 nucleotides agree with TRBD2. Germline-derived CDR1 and CDR2 are KGHSH and LQKENI. The CDR3 runs 15 residues. V trimming: 0 bases; J trimming: 13 bases; junction bases outside the gene matches: 4.